This record concerns one T cell receptor beta chain sequence. The antigen remains unidentified. The method was immunoSEQ multiplex PCR; TCRdb's version includes in-frame clones alone and lacks a portion of them. The profile shows over 40,000 clones, 65% to 85% of them singletons. This record belongs to a study of OX40 agonist ivuxolimab in advanced cancers. General study results and limits: CD8+ T cells were the subset that, on average, had more expanded clones than CD4+.

CDR3 length: 14 amino acids. Germline values: CDR1 SGHAT, CDR2 FQNNGV. V lost 0 bases to trimming and J lost 10 bases, with 15 bases between them. Sequences were derived from CD4+ or CD8+ T cells sorted from blood, sampled in a trial of the OX40 agonist ivuxolimab. The receptor's source is an adult with an advanced solid tumor such as melanoma, head and neck, liver or kidney cancer. This chain connects TRBV11-2 to TRBJ1-1; the D is unclear. The CDR3 protein is CASSLDHGVGRAFF. The CDR3 coding sequence is TGTGCCAGCAGCTTAGATCACGGGGTCGGGCGAGCTTTCTTT.